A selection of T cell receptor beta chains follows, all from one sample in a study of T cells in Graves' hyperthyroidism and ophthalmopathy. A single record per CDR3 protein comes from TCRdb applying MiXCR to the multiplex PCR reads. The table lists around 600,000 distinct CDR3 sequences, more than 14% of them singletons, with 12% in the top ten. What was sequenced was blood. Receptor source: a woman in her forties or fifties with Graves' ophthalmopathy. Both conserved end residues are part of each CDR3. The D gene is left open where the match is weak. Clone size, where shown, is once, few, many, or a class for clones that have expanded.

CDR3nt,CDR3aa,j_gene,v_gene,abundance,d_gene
TGTGCCAGCTCACCACTACCGGGGGTTAGCGAGCAGTACTTC,CASSPLPGVSEQYF,TRBJ2-7,TRBV18,many,.
TGTGCCAGCTCACCCGCGGAACGGCAGCGCGAGCAGTACTTC,CASSPAERQREQYF,TRBJ2-7,TRBV18,many,.
TGCGCCAGCAGGTCCCCGACAACTAACTATGGCTACACCTTC,CASRSPTTNYGYTF,TRBJ1-2,TRBV5-1,few,.
TGCAGTGCGGGAGGGGGTACTGGGGCCAACGTCCTGACTTTC,CSAGGGTGANVLTF,TRBJ2-6,TRBV20-1,.,.
TGCGCCAGCAGCCAAGTGCAGGATAATTCACCCCTCCACTTT,CASSQVQDNSPLHF,TRBJ1-6,TRBV4-3,.,.
TGCAGTGCTAGAGACCGACACGTTCCAGGAATCACCGGGGAGCTGTTTTTT,CSARDRHVPGITGELFF,TRBJ2-2,TRBV20-1,many,.
TGCAGTGCTAGGAGCGGGTCCCACGAGCAGTACTTC,CSARSGSHEQYF,TRBJ2-7,TRBV20-1,many,.
TGTGCCAGCAGTTTCGCAGGGGCAAACGGCTACACCTTC,CASSFAGANGYTF,TRBJ1-2,TRBV28,many,.
TGTGCCAGCAGGCTTGGGAGGAACACTGAAGCTTTCTTT,CASRLGRNTEAFF,TRBJ1-1,TRBV6-2/TRBV6-3,many,.
TGTGCCAGCAGTATCGGGACTAGCTCCTACAATGAGCAGTTCTTC,CASSIGTSSYNEQFF,TRBJ2-1,TRBV5-4,few,TRBD2
TGTGCCAGCAGTGCAACTAGCGGTAATATCTACAATGAGCAGTTCTTC,CASSATSGNIYNEQFF,TRBJ2-1,TRBV28,many,TRBD2
TGTGCCAGTAAAAGGCAAAGCAATCAGCCCCAGCATTTT,CASKRQSNQPQHF,TRBJ1-5,TRBV19,many,.
TGTGCCAGCAGCTTAAGAAGCGAGGGCTACAATGAGCAGTTCTTC,CASSLRSEGYNEQFF,TRBJ2-1,TRBV7-3,many,.
TGCGCCAGCAGCCAAGACCTGACACCTAATAGCAATCAGCCCCAGCATTTT,CASSQDLTPNSNQPQHF,TRBJ1-5,TRBV4-3,.,.
TGTGCCACCAGTGGGCCGTACAATGAGCAGTTCTTC,CATSGPYNEQFF,TRBJ2-1,TRBV24-1,many,.
TGTGCCACCAGCAGACCCGGACTAGCGGAGAGCACAGATACGCAGTATTTT,CATSRPGLAESTDTQYF,TRBJ2-3,TRBV15,.,TRBD2
TGTGCCAGCAGTTCGGGGCATCAGCCCCAGCATTTT,CASSSGHQPQHF,TRBJ1-5,TRBV12-3/TRBV12-4,many,.
TGTGCCAGCACAGGGGGCAAGTTAGAGACCCAGTACTTC,CASTGGKLETQYF,TRBJ2-5,TRBV6-2/TRBV6-3,.,TRBD1
TGTGCCGGCAGCTCCAGAAGGGGGGCAACGGAAAAACTGTTTTTT,CAGSSRRGATEKLFF,TRBJ1-4,TRBV7-2,few,.
TGTGCCAGCACAAACTACGGGACAGGGGCTGGTGGCTACACCTTC,CASTNYGTGAGGYTF,TRBJ1-2,TRBV6-2/TRBV6-3,many,TRBD1
TGTGCCAGCAGGCACGACAGGGCCATAGGTAACTATGGCTACACCTTC,CASRHDRAIGNYGYTF,TRBJ1-2,TRBV6-1,few,TRBD1
TGCGCCAGCAGCTTGGTACAGCCCTCGCTAAGTGGGGAGCAGTACTTC,CASSLVQPSLSGEQYF,TRBJ2-7,TRBV5-1,many,.
TGCGCCAGCAGCTTGGTTGCTGGGGACCTCTCTGGAAACACCATATATTTT,CASSLVAGDLSGNTIYF,TRBJ1-3,TRBV5-1,.,.
TGTGCCAGCCTCGACAGGGGAGACATGAACACTGAAGCTTTCTTT,CASLDRGDMNTEAFF,TRBJ1-1,TRBV12-3/TRBV12-4,many,TRBD1
TGTGCCAGCAATCGGGTTTCAGTTTCTTCACCCCTCCACTTT,CASNRVSVSSPLHF,TRBJ1-6,TRBV28,.,.
TGTGCCAGCAGCCCTGGGATTCCTTCCTACAATGAGCAGTTCTTC,CASSPGIPSYNEQFF,TRBJ2-1,TRBV11-2,many,.
TGTGCCAGCAGCTCAGGACAGGGGGCAGAGCATTTT,CASSSGQGAEHF,TRBJ1-5,TRBV7-9,.,TRBD1
TGTGCCAGCAGATCCCCACTAGCGCTCAAAAACATTCAGTACTTC,CASRSPLALKNIQYF,TRBJ2-4,TRBV6-2/TRBV6-3,many,TRBD2
TGTGCCAGCAGTTTGGGGGGGGACAGAGGCACAGATACGCAGTATTTT,CASSLGGDRGTDTQYF,TRBJ2-3,TRBV28,many,.
TGTGCCAGCAGCCCCTCTCAAGCCCAATTATCTTACGAGCAGTACTTC,CASSPSQAQLSYEQYF,TRBJ2-7,TRBV9,many,.
TGCAGTGCCCTAGGTGTTTTTGCGGCTAATGAAAAACTGTTTTTT,CSALGVFAANEKLFF,TRBJ1-4,TRBV20-1,.,.
TGTGCCTGGAGTGGCAGGCAGAACACTGAAGCTTTCTTT,CAWSGRQNTEAFF,TRBJ1-1,TRBV30,many,.
TGCAGTGCTAGAGGATCAGACAGCGGGAGGGCCTTCAATGAGCAGTTCTTC,CSARGSDSGRAFNEQFF,TRBJ2-1,TRBV20-1,few,TRBD2
TGCAGTGCCCCAATACCGAACGGGTTCTCCTACGAGCAGTACTTC,CSAPIPNGFSYEQYF,TRBJ2-7,TRBV20-1,many,.
TGTGCCAGCAGAGCGACTAGCGGGAGGGCCGCAGATACGCAGTATTTT,CASRATSGRAADTQYF,TRBJ2-3,TRBV27,.,TRBD2
TGTGCCAGCAGTGGGGCGGGAGTAGGAGAGACCCAGTACTTC,CASSGAGVGETQYF,TRBJ2-5,TRBV6-2/TRBV6-3,once,TRBD2
TGTGCCAGCAGTCACGGACTAGCGGGAGGTATAGCCAAAAACATTCAGTACTTC,CASSHGLAGGIAKNIQYF,TRBJ2-4,TRBV6-2/TRBV6-3,few,TRBD2
TGTGCCAGCTCACCTTCGTTCGGGAACACTGAAGCTTTCTTT,CASSPSFGNTEAFF,TRBJ1-1,TRBV18,many,.
TGTGCCTGGAGTGTACGTCGGACTAGCGGGACCTCAGATACGCAGTATTTT,CAWSVRRTSGTSDTQYF,TRBJ2-3,TRBV30,many,TRBD2
TGCAGTGCTAGAGAAGGTAGCGGGAGATACACCGGGGAGCTGTTTTTT,CSAREGSGRYTGELFF,TRBJ2-2,TRBV20-1,.,TRBD2
TGTGCCAGCAGCCTTCTGAGGACTAGCGGGATCTCGGATACGCAGTATTTT,CASSLLRTSGISDTQYF,TRBJ2-3,TRBV28,.,TRBD2
TGTGCCAGCAGCTTAGCGGGAGAGGTTGTATACGAGCAGTACTTC,CASSLAGEVVYEQYF,TRBJ2-7,TRBV7-2,few,.
TGTGCCAGCAGCCAATCAAACACTGAAGCTTTCTTT,CASSQSNTEAFF,TRBJ1-1,TRBV16,many,.
TGTGCCAGCAGCCCCAATATAGCCACAGATACGCAGTATTTT,CASSPNIATDTQYF,TRBJ2-3,TRBV5-4,.,.
TGTGCCAGCGGACCGGGGGACTGGGGCTACGAGCAGTACTTC,CASGPGDWGYEQYF,TRBJ2-7,TRBV27,few,.
TGTGCCAGTAGTATTCGACAGGGGAAGGTTGAAGCTTTCTTT,CASSIRQGKVEAFF,TRBJ1-1,TRBV19,few,TRBD1
TGTGCCAGCAGCCAAACATCGTCCCGGGAGCTGTTTTTT,CASSQTSSRELFF,TRBJ2-2,TRBV7-9,few,.
TGTGCCACCAGTGATTTTTCACAGACTGGCACAGATACGCAGTATTTT,CATSDFSQTGTDTQYF,TRBJ2-3,TRBV24-1,.,.
TGTGCCAGCAGGGTGGAGACTAGCGGGAACTACAATGAGCAGTTCTTC,CASRVETSGNYNEQFF,TRBJ2-1,TRBV5-4,.,TRBD2
TGTGCCTGGACGATACAGGGAGGCGGTCACACTGAAGCTTTCTTT,CAWTIQGGGHTEAFF,TRBJ1-1,TRBV30,.,.
TGTGCCAGCAGTTTAGAGCTAGATCAGCCCCAGCATTTT,CASSLELDQPQHF,TRBJ1-5,TRBV12-3/TRBV12-4,few,.
TGTGCCAGTAGTTTGGGGACAGGGGACCCTTCGAGCTCCTACAATGAGCAGTTCTTC,CASSLGTGDPSSSYNEQFF,TRBJ2-1,TRBV19,few,TRBD1